This T cell receptor (beta chain) was recorded in a study of technical replicates of blood from four donors. Using immunoSEQ multiplex PCR, the repertoire was profiled, and TCRdb retains in-frame clones only, with some absent. The sample lists about 80,000 clones, roughly 91% occurring once. Trimming stripped 9 bases from V and 5 bases from J, with 8 bases between. Per the germline V gene, CDR1 is MNHNS and CDR2 is SASEGT. CDR3 length: 11 residues. The material sequenced was T cells isolated from PBMCs. The sequence derives from a human donor in good health. The chain carries TRBV6-1 and TRBJ2-1; D is undetermined. CDR3 sequence reads: CASRQNNEQFF. The CDR3 bases are TGTGCCAGTAGACAAAACAATGAGCAGTTCTTC.